This entry describes one T cell receptor (beta chain). The target antigen is unknown. Study-wide results and limits: Tumor memory CD4+ T cell TCR gene usage was found to cluster with blood and lymph node memory CD4+ cells and with lymph node naive CD4+ cells. Greatest tumor Treg TCR overlap was with tumor naive CD4+ cells.

Constant-region reverse primers amplified full-length variable regions, followed by semi-nested Nested Universal Primer A PCR. TCRdb reanalysed the 5' RACE reads using MiXCR and keeps one entry per CDR3 protein. The repertoire consists of tens of thousands of distinct CDR3 sequences, with around a fifth occurring once and the leading ten covering 3.5% to 4.5%. Cells sorted as Tregs were CD4+, CD25+ and CD127-/low. Germline CDR1 MDHEN, CDR2 SYDVKM. V dropped 5 bases and J dropped 6 bases, with 16 bases sitting between them. CDR3 length: 15 amino acids. This receptor was taken from a female donor with breast cancer. The V and J genes are TRBV28 and TRBJ2-2; D possibly corresponds to TRBD2 (5 bases). The source material was Tregs sorted from a lymph node. This chain's CDR3 is CASSPPEDSPGELFF. The DNA of the CDR3 is TGTGCCAGCAGTCCCCCGGAGGATTCCCCCGGGGAGCTGTTTTTT.